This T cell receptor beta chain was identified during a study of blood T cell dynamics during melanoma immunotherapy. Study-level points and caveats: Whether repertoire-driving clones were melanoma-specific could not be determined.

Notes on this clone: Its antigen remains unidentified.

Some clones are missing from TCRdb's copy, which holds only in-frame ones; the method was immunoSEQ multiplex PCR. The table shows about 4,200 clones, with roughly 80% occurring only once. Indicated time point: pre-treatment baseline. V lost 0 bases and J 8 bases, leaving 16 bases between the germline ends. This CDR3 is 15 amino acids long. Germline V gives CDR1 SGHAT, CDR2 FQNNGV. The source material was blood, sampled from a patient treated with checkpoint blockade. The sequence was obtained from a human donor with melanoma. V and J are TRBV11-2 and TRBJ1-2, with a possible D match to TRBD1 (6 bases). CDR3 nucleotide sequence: TGTGCCAGCAGCTTAGAGGGACATGCCTTGGGAGGCTACACCTTC. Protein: CASSLEGHALGGYTF.